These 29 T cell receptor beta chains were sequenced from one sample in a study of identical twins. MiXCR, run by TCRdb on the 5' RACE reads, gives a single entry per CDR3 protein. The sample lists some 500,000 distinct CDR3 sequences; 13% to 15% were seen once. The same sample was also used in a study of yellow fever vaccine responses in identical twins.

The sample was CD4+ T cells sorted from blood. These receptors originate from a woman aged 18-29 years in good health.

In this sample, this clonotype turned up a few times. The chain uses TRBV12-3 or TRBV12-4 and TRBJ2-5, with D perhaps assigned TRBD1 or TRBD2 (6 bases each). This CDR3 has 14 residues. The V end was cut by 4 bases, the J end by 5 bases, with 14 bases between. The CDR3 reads CASSSYREVETQYF. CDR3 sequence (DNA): TGTGCCAGCAGTTCGTACAGGGAGGTCGAGACCCAGTACTTC.

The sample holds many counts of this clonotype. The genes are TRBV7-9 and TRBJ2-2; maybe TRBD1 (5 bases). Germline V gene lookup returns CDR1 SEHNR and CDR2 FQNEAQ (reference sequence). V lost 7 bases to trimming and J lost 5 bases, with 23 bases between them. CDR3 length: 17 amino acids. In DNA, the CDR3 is TGTGCCAGCACCGTTACCATGACAGATCTAGAGACCGGGGAGCTGTTTTTT. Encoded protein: CASTVTMTDLETGELFF.

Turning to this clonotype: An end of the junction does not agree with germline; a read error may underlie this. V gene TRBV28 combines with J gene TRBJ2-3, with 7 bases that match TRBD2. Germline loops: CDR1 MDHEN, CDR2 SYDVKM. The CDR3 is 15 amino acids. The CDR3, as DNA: TGTGCCAGCAGTTTACCTAGCGGAAGCACAGATAAGCAGTATTTT. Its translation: CASSLPSGSTDKQYF.

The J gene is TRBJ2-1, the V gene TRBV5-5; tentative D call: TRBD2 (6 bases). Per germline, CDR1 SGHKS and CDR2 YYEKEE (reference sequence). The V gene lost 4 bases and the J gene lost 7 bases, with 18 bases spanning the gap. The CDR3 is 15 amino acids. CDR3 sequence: CASSLTFRGVNEQFF. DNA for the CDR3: TGTGCCAGCAGCCTGACTTTTCGCGGGGTGAATGAGCAGTTCTTC.

The CDR3 DNA sequence: TGTGCCAGCAGCTTATCCGGGACTACCTATGAGCAGTTCTTC. It specifies CASSLSGTTYEQFF. V gene TRBV7-2 combines with J gene TRBJ2-1, with TRBD2 matching 7 bases. CDR3 length equals 14 residues. J gave up 8 bases and V 2 bases, and 6 bases lay outside the gene matches. Germline-derived CDR1 and CDR2 are SGHTA and FQGNSA.

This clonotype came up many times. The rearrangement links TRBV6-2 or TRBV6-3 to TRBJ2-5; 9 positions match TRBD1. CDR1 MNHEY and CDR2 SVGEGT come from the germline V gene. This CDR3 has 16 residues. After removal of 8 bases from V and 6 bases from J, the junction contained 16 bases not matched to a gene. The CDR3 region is CASEDTLQGAAKTQYF. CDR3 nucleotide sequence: TGTGCCAGCGAAGATACGTTACAGGGGGCGGCGAAGACCCAGTACTTC.

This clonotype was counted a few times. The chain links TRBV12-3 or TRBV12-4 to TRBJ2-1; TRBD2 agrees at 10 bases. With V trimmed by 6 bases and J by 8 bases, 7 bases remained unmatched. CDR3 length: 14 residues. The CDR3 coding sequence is TGTGCCAGCAGGGCCGGGACTAGCGTCCATGAGCAGTTCTTC. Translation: CASRAGTSVHEQFF.

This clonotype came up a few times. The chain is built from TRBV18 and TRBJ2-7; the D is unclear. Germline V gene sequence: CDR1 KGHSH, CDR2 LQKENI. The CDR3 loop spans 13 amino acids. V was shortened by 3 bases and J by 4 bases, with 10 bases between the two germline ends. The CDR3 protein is CASSPPFLYEQYF. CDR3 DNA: TGTGCCAGCTCACCGCCCTTCCTGTACGAGCAGTACTTC. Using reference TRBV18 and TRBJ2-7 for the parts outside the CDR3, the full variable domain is NAGVMQNPRHLVRRRGQEARLRCSPMKGHSHVYWYRQLPEEGLKFMVYLQKENIIDESGMPKERFSAEFPKEGPSILRIQQVVRGDSAAYFCASSPPFLYEQYFGPGTRLTVT.

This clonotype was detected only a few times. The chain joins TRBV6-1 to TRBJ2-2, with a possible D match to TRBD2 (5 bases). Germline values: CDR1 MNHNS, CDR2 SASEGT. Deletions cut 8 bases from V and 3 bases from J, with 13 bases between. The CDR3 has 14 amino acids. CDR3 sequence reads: CASRRRRDTGELFF. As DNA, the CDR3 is TGTGCCAGCCGACGAAGGCGGGACACCGGGGAGCTGTTTTTT.

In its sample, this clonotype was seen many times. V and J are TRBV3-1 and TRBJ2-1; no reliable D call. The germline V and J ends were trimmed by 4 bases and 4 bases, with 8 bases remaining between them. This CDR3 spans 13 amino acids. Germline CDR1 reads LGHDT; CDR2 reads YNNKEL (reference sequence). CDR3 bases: TGTGCCAGCAGCCCAAGAGCATACAATGAGCAGTTCTTC. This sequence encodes CASSPRAYNEQFF.

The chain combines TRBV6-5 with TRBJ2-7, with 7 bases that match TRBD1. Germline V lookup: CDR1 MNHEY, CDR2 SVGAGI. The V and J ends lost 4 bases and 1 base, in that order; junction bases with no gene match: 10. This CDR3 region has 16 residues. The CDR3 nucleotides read TGTGCCAGCAGTTCGTCCGACAGGGAAAGGTCCTACGAGCAGTACTTC. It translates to CASSSSDRERSYEQYF.

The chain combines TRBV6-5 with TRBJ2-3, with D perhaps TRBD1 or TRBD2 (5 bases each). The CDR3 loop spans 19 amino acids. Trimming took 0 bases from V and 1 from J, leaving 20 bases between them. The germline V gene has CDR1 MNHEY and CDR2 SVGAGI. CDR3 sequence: CASSYSSLGPRRGTDTQYF. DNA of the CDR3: TGTGCCAGCAGTTACTCCAGCCTGGGACCCCGAAGAGGCACAGATACGCAGTATTTT.

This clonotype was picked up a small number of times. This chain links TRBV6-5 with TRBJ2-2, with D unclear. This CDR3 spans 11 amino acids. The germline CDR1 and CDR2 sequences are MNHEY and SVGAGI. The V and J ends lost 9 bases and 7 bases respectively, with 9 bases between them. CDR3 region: CASQWSGELFF. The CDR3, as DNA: TGTGCCAGTCAGTGGAGCGGGGAGCTGTTTTTT.

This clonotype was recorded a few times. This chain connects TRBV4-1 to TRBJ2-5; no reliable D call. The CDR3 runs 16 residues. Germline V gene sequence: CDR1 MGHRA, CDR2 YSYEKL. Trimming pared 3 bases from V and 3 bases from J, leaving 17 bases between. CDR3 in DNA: TGCGCCAGCAGCCACGCAACGGATAGCAGAAAAGAGACCCAGTACTTC. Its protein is CASSHATDSRKETQYF.

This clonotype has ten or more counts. The CDR3 DNA is TGTGCCAGCAGTAGAGGACAGCCACTAACTGAAGCTTTCTTT. Residues: CASSRGQPLTEAFF. The chain joins TRBV6-1 to TRBJ1-1, with a possible D match to TRBD1 (6 bases). Germline CDR1 reads MNHNS; CDR2 reads SASEGT. This CDR3 has 14 amino acids. Trimming pared 5 bases from V and 5 bases from J, leaving 15 bases between.

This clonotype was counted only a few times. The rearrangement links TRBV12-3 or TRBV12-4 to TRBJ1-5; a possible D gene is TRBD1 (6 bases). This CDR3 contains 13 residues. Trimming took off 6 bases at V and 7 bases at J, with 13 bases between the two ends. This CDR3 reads CASSHAGAQPQHF. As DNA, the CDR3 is TGTGCCAGCAGCCATGCAGGGGCCCAGCCCCAGCATTTT.

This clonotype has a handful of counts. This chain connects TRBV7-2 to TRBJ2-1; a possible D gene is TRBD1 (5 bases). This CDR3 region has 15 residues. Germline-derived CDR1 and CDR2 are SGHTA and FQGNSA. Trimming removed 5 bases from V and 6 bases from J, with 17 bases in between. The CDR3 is CASSRLPGDSNEQFF. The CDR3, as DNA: TGTGCCAGCAGCCGTCTTCCGGGTGACAGCAATGAGCAGTTCTTC.

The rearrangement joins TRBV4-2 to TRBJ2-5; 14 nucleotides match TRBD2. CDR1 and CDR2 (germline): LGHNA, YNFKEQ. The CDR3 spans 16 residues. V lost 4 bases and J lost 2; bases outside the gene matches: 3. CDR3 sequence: CASSPGTSGGQETQYF. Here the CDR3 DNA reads TGTGCCAGCAGCCCAGGGACTAGCGGGGGACAAGAGACCCAGTACTTC.

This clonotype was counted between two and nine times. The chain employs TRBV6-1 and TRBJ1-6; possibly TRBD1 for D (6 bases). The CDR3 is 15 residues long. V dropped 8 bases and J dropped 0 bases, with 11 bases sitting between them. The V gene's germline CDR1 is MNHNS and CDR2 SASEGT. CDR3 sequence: CASRQGSSYNSPLHF. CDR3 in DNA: TGTGCCAGCCGTCAGGGGAGCTCCTATAATTCACCCCTCCACTTT.

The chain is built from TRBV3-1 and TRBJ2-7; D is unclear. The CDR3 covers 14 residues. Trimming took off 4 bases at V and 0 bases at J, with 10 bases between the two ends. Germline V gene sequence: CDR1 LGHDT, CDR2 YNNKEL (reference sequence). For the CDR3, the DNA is TGTGCCAGCAGCCGCCGGGCCAGCTCCTACGAGCAGTACTTC. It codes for CASSRRASSYEQYF.

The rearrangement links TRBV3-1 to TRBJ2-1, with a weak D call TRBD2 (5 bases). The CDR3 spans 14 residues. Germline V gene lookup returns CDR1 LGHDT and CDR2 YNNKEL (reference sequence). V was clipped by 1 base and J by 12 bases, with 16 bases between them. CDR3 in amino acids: CASSQGSRERGQFF. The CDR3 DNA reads TGTGCCAGCAGCCAAGGTAGTCGGGAACGCGGGCAGTTCTTC.

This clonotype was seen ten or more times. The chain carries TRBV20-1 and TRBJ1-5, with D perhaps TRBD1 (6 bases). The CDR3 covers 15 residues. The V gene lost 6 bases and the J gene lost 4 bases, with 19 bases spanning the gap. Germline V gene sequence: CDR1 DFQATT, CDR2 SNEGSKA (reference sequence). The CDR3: CSAASSGQKNQPQHF. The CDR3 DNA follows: TGCAGTGCCGCATCTTCAGGACAGAAAAATCAGCCCCAGCATTTT.

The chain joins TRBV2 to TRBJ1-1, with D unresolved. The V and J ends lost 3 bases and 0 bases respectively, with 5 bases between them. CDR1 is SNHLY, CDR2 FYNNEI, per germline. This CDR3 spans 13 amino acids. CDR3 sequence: CASSDVLNTEAFF. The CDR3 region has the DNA TGTGCCAGCAGTGACGTCCTGAACACTGAAGCTTTCTTT.

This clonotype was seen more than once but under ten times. The CDR3, as DNA: TGCAGTGCTAGAGGACTAGCGGGAGAGACCCAGTACTTC. It codes for CSARGLAGETQYF. The chain has TRBV20-1 and TRBJ2-5; TRBD2 agrees at 10 bases. V was pared by 1 base and J by 4 bases, with 0 bases of the junction left unmatched. The CDR3 totals 13 residues. The germline V gene has CDR1 DFQATT and CDR2 SNEGSKA (reference sequence).

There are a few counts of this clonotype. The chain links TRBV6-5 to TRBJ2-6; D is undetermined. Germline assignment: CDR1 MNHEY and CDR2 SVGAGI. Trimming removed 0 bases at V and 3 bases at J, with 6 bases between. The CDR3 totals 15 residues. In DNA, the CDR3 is TGTGCCAGCAGTTACTCATCGGGTGGGGCCAACGTCCTGACTTTC. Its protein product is CASSYSSGGANVLTF.

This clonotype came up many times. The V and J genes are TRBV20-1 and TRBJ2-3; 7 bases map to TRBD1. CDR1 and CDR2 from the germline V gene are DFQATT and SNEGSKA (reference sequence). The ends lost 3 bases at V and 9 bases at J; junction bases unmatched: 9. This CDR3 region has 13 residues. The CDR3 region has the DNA TGCAGTGCTAGCAAGAACGACAGGGAAACGCAGTATTTT. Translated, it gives CSASKNDRETQYF.

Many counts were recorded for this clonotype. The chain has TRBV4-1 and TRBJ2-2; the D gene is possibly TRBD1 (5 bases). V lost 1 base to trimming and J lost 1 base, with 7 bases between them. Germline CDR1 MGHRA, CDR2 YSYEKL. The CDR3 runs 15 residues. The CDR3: CASSQGDRNTGELFF. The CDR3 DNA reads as TGCGCCAGCAGCCAAGGAGACAGGAACACCGGGGAGCTGTTTTTT.

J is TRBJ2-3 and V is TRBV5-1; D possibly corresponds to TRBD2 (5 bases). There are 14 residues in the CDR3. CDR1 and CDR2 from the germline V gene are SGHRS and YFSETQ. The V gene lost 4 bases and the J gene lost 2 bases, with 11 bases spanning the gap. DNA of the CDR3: TGCGCCAGCAGCCCGGACTCGTTCACAGATACGCAGTATTTT. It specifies CASSPDSFTDTQYF.

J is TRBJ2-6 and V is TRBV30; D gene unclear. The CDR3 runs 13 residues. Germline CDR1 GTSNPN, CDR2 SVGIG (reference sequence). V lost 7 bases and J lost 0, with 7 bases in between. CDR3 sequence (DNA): TGTGCCTTATCACGCTCTGGGGCCAACGTCCTGACTTTC. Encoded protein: CALSRSGANVLTF. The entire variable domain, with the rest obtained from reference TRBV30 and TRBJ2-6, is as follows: SQTIHQWPATLVQPVGSPLSLECTVEGTSNPNLYWYRQAAGRGLQLLFYSVGIGQISSEVPQNLSASRPQDRQFILSSKKLLLSDSGFYLCALSRSGANVLTFGAGSRLTVL.